These T cell receptor beta chains were read from a single sample in a study of blood T cells in healthy people across ages. TCRdb reprocessed the 5' RACE reads with MiXCR, giving one entry per CDR3 protein. The sample lists 1.4 million or so distinct CDR3 sequences, about 42% occurring once. The specimen sequenced was blood. The receptors here all came from a woman between 18 and 30 years old in good health. Both conserved end residues are part of each CDR3. A D gene is named only where the DNA matches it firmly. Rows give clone size only sometimes, using once, few, many, or a class for an expanded clone.

clone size | J gene | D gene | V gene | CDR3 protein | CDR3 DNA
few | TRBJ2-1 | TRBD1 | TRBV6-2/TRBV6-3 | CASSRTGGRNEQFF | TGTGCCAGCAGCCGTACAGGGGGTAGGAATGAGCAGTTCTTC
- | TRBJ2-1 | - | TRBV25-1 | CASSGSGGGSYNEQFF | TGTGCCAGCAGTGGGTCAGGTGGCGGCTCCTACAATGAGCAGTTCTTC
- | TRBJ2-5 | - | TRBV20-1 | CSAPRGVGGETQYF | TGCAGTGCTCCAAGGGGGGTGGGAGGAGAGACCCAGTACTTC
- | TRBJ1-5 | TRBD1 | TRBV6-2/TRBV6-3 | CASSYGQAPLHF | TGTGCCAGCAGTTACGGACAGGCCCCTCTGCATTTT
- | TRBJ2-3 | - | TRBV7-2 | CASSFVAGTGRTDTQYF | TGTGCCAGCAGCTTTGTGGCAGGAACGGGCCGCACAGATACGCAGTATTTT
- | TRBJ1-2 | - | TRBV6-1 | CASSAKWGYTF | TGTGCCAGCAGTGCTAAGTGGGGCTACACCTTC
few | TRBJ1-2 | - | TRBV15 | CATSRQGKNYGYTF | TGTGCCACCAGCAGACAGGGGAAGAACTATGGCTACACCTTC
- | TRBJ2-3 | TRBD2 | TRBV20-1 | CSARDGTRGDTQYF | TGCAGTGCTAGAGATGGGACTAGGGGCGATACGCAGTATTTT
- | TRBJ2-6 | - | TRBV20-1 | CSAGRQVTGANVLTF | TGCAGTGCTGGAAGACAGGTCACTGGGGCCAACGTCCTGACTTTC
- | TRBJ2-1 | - | TRBV21-1 | CASSKGPPGGITYNEQFF | TGTGCCAGCAGCAAAGGCCCCCCAGGGGGCATCACCTACAATGAGCAGTTCTTC
few | TRBJ1-2 | - | TRBV5-6 | CASSGSIVARASLDGYTF | TGTGCCAGCAGCGGGTCCATTGTTGCCCGGGCATCGTTAGATGGCTACACCTTC
once | TRBJ2-1 | - | TRBV20-1 | CSAPPPRGLQETQFF | TGCAGTGCTCCACCCCCCCGGGGCCTCCAAGAGACCCAGTTCTTC
many | TRBJ1-2 | - | TRBV3-1 | CATSAWDGYTF | TGTGCCACCTCAGCCTGGGATGGCTACACCTTC
- | TRBJ2-1 | - | TRBV5-1 | CASSFLAGGDGEQFF | TGCGCCAGCAGCTTTCTAGCCGGAGGGGATGGTGAGCAGTTCTTC
- | TRBJ2-7 | - | TRBV12-3/TRBV12-4 | CASTLGADEQYF | TGTGCCAGCACTCTAGGGGCGGATGAGCAGTACTTC
- | TRBJ2-7 | TRBD2 | TRBV20-1 | CSARPGLAGIYEQYF | TGCAGTGCTAGGCCGGGACTAGCGGGAATCTACGAGCAGTACTTC
many | TRBJ2-7 | TRBD1 | TRBV27 | CASSLSRGRYEQYF | TGTGCCAGCAGTTTAAGCAGGGGGCGGTACGAGCAGTACTTC
few | TRBJ2-4 | TRBD2 | TRBV20-1 | CSARKGLAENEQYF | TGCAGTGCTCGAAAGGGTCTAGCGGAAAATGAGCAGTACTTC
- | TRBJ2-2 | - | TRBV7-9 | CASSSSSRGGFGELFF | TGTGCCAGCAGCTCATCCAGTAGGGGGGGTTTCGGGGAGCTGTTTTTT
- | TRBJ1-2 | - | TRBV4-3 | CASSQDGQRVNYGYTF | TGCGCCAGCAGCCAAGATGGACAGAGAGTGAACTATGGCTACACCTTC
- | TRBJ2-3 | - | TRBV6-2/TRBV6-3 | CASSPILGTTDTQYF | TGTGCCAGCAGCCCGATACTAGGAACCACAGATACGCAGTATTTT
- | TRBJ2-7 | - | TRBV5-1 | CASRLVSTYEQYF | TGCGCCAGCAGATTAGTCAGTACCTACGAGCAGTACTTC